The rows below give T cell receptor beta chains drawn from one sample of a study of blood T cell repertoires in COVID-19. The data were produced by immunoSEQ multiplex PCR, yet TCRdb's version contains in-frame clones alone and is incomplete. In the table there are roughly 160,000 clones, around 90% of which are singletons. Sample: peripheral blood. Every receptor here comes from a man between 18 and 29 years old with acute or convalescent COVID-19. Each CDR3 is given with its conserved first and last residue. A D gene is named only where the DNA matches it firmly. Where a row states a size, it is once, few, many or the class of an expanded clone; other rows omit it.

CDR3aa: CASSWQGSYGYTF; CDR3nt: TGTGCCAGTAGTTGGCAGGGGAGCTATGGCTACACCTTC; abundance: NA; d_gene: NA; v_gene: TRBV19; j_gene: TRBJ1-2
CDR3aa: CASSPMTGGETEAFF; CDR3nt: TGCGCCAGCAGCCCAATGACAGGGGGCGAGACTGAAGCTTTCTTT; abundance: once; d_gene: TRBD1; v_gene: TRBV5-1; j_gene: TRBJ1-1
CDR3aa: CASSRDREVFNSNQPQHF; CDR3nt: TGTGCCAGTAGCCGTGACAGGGAAGTCTTCAATAGCAATCAGCCCCAGCATTTT; abundance: once; d_gene: TRBD1; v_gene: TRBV19; j_gene: TRBJ1-5
CDR3aa: CASSFAGGGQPQHF; CDR3nt: TGTGCCAGCAGCTTCGCGGGAGGAGGACAGCCCCAGCATTTT; abundance: NA; d_gene: NA; v_gene: TRBV7-8; j_gene: TRBJ1-5
CDR3aa: CASSPGTTEQFF; CDR3nt: TGTGCCAGCAGCCCCGGGACTACTGAGCAGTTCTTC; abundance: NA; d_gene: TRBD2; v_gene: TRBV14; j_gene: TRBJ2-1
CDR3aa: CASSPPGAGVGYEQYF; CDR3nt: TGTGCCAGCAGCCCCCCAGGGGCGGGTGTTGGTTACGAGCAGTACTTC; abundance: NA; d_gene: NA; v_gene: TRBV7-9; j_gene: TRBJ2-7
CDR3aa: CASSWGGRGPHNEQFF; CDR3nt: TGTGCCAGCAGCTGGGGCGGGAGAGGTCCCCACAATGAGCAGTTCTTC; abundance: NA; d_gene: TRBD2; v_gene: TRBV3-1/TRBV3-2; j_gene: TRBJ2-1
CDR3aa: CASSVDRDQPQHF; CDR3nt: TGTGCCAGCAGCGTCGACAGGGATCAGCCCCAGCATTTT; abundance: NA; d_gene: TRBD1; v_gene: TRBV3-1/TRBV3-2; j_gene: TRBJ1-5
CDR3aa: CASSHPLGVTDTQYF; CDR3nt: TGTGCCAGCAGCCACCCCCTCGGGGTCACAGATACGCAGTATTTT; abundance: NA; d_gene: NA; v_gene: TRBV14; j_gene: TRBJ2-3
CDR3aa: CASSDEPGQGLYGYTF; CDR3nt: TGCGCCAGCAGTGACGAACCGGGACAGGGGCTTTATGGCTACACCTTC; abundance: NA; d_gene: TRBD1; v_gene: TRBV10-1; j_gene: TRBJ1-2
CDR3aa: CATSDPRDSGGLLHF; CDR3nt: TGTGCCACCAGTGACCCGCGGGACTCCGGGGGGCTACTGCATTTT; abundance: NA; d_gene: NA; v_gene: TRBV24-1; j_gene: TRBJ1-5
CDR3aa: CASSQGRGNTIYF; CDR3nt: TGTGCCAGCAGCCAGGGCAGGGGAAACACCATATATTTT; abundance: NA; d_gene: NA; v_gene: TRBV3-1/TRBV3-2; j_gene: TRBJ1-3
CDR3aa: CASSLAGGENTEAFF; CDR3nt: TGCGCCAGCAGCTTGGCCGGCGGGGAGAACACTGAAGCTTTCTTT; abundance: NA; d_gene: NA; v_gene: TRBV5-1; j_gene: TRBJ1-1
CDR3aa: CASSLTGAAEAFF; CDR3nt: TGTGCCAGCAGCCTTACAGGGGCCGCTGAAGCTTTCTTT; abundance: NA; d_gene: TRBD1; v_gene: TRBV11-2; j_gene: TRBJ1-1
CDR3aa: CASSPLRTEGKLFF; CDR3nt: TGTGCCAGCAGCCCCCTGCGCACCGAGGGAAAACTGTTTTTT; abundance: NA; d_gene: NA; v_gene: TRBV3-1/TRBV3-2; j_gene: TRBJ1-4
CDR3aa: CASSPGGAGYTF; CDR3nt: TGTGCCAGCAGCCCGGGGGGGGCCGGCTACACCTTC; abundance: NA; d_gene: NA; v_gene: TRBV5-6; j_gene: TRBJ1-2
CDR3aa: CASSLFSGLEPQHF; CDR3nt: TGTGCCAGCAGTTTATTCTCAGGTCTGGAGCCCCAGCATTTT; abundance: NA; d_gene: NA; v_gene: TRBV28; j_gene: TRBJ1-5
CDR3aa: CAWSVRGSDTQYF; CDR3nt: TGTGCCTGGAGTGTACGGGGTTCAGATACGCAGTATTTT; abundance: NA; d_gene: NA; v_gene: TRBV30; j_gene: TRBJ2-3
CDR3aa: CASSFGTGELEQYF; CDR3nt: TGTGCCAGCAGCTTTGGGACAGGGGAGCTCGAGCAGTACTTC; abundance: NA; d_gene: TRBD1; v_gene: TRBV13; j_gene: TRBJ2-7
CDR3aa: CASSEVGGRAWNEQFF; CDR3nt: TGTGCCAGCAGTGAAGTCGGTGGGAGGGCCTGGAATGAGCAGTTCTTC; abundance: NA; d_gene: TRBD2; v_gene: TRBV25-1; j_gene: TRBJ2-1
CDR3aa: CASSLPPGQGFTEAFF; CDR3nt: TGCGCCAGCAGCCTGCCGCCGGGACAGGGGTTCACTGAAGCTTTCTTT; abundance: NA; d_gene: TRBD1; v_gene: TRBV5-1; j_gene: TRBJ1-1
CDR3aa: CASSLRVYWEARYYGYTF; CDR3nt: TGTGCCAGCAGCTTACGGGTGTATTGGGAGGCCCGCTACTATGGCTACACCTTC; abundance: NA; d_gene: NA; v_gene: TRBV5-6; j_gene: TRBJ1-2
CDR3aa: CASSRETGGGYTF; CDR3nt: TGTGCCAGCTCACGAGAGACAGGGGGCGGCTACACCTTC; abundance: NA; d_gene: TRBD1; v_gene: TRBV18; j_gene: TRBJ1-2
CDR3aa: CASSFIEGGELFF; CDR3nt: TGTGCCAGCAGTTTCATTGAGGGCGGGGAGCTGTTTTTT; abundance: NA; d_gene: NA; v_gene: TRBV12-3/TRBV12-4; j_gene: TRBJ2-2
CDR3aa: CASSPRDRNGYTF; CDR3nt: TGTGCCAGCAGTCCTAGGGACAGAAATGGCTACACCTTC; abundance: NA; d_gene: TRBD1; v_gene: TRBV12-3/TRBV12-4; j_gene: TRBJ1-2
CDR3aa: CASSPLGASGGAGELFF; CDR3nt: TGCGCCAGCAGCCCCCTCGGTGCGAGCGGGGGGGCCGGGGAGCTGTTTTTT; abundance: NA; d_gene: TRBD2; v_gene: TRBV4-1; j_gene: TRBJ2-2
CDR3aa: CASSLTGNYGYTF; CDR3nt: TGTGCCAGCAGTCTTACAGGGAACTATGGCTACACCTTC; abundance: NA; d_gene: NA; v_gene: TRBV12-3/TRBV12-4; j_gene: TRBJ1-2
CDR3aa: CASQGMNQPQHF; CDR3nt: TGTGCGAGCCAGGGGATGAATCAGCCCCAGCATTTT; abundance: NA; d_gene: NA; v_gene: TRBV12-3/TRBV12-4; j_gene: TRBJ1-5
CDR3aa: CASSNMKPNTEAFF; CDR3nt: TGTGCCAGCAGCAATATGAAGCCGAACACTGAAGCTTTCTTT; abundance: few; d_gene: NA; v_gene: TRBV21-1; j_gene: TRBJ1-1
CDR3aa: CASSPATGGYTF; CDR3nt: TGCGCCAGCAGCCCCGCGACAGGCGGCTACACCTTC; abundance: NA; d_gene: NA; v_gene: TRBV5-1; j_gene: TRBJ1-2
CDR3aa: CASSYRAGQPQHF; CDR3nt: TGTGCCAGCAGTTACAGGGCTGGACAGCCCCAGCATTTT; abundance: NA; d_gene: NA; v_gene: TRBV27; j_gene: TRBJ1-5